This TCR beta chain was documented in a study of T cells in Graves' hyperthyroidism and ophthalmopathy. This CDR3 is built from 13 residues. The ends were cut back, 2 bases at V and 6 bases at J, with 7 bases in the middle. Germline assignment: CDR1 SGHTA and CDR2 FQGTGA. TCR beta CDR3 regions were amplified from RNA transcripts. The primer set for the first-round RT-PCR of the TCR CDR3 was HTBI. Each CDR3 protein is one row after TCRdb ran MiXCR on the multiplex PCR reads. In the table there are 400,000 to 500,000 distinct CDR3 sequences, roughly 13% of which are singletons. In its sample, this clonotype was seen many times.

The origin of this receptor is a woman younger than 35 with Graves' hyperthyroidism. Sequences were obtained from blood. This chain links TRBV7-3 with TRBJ2-2; D ambiguous. This chain's CDR3 is CASSLGPAGELFF. CDR3 bases: TGTGCCAGCAGCTTAGGACCAGCCGGGGAGCTGTTTTTT.